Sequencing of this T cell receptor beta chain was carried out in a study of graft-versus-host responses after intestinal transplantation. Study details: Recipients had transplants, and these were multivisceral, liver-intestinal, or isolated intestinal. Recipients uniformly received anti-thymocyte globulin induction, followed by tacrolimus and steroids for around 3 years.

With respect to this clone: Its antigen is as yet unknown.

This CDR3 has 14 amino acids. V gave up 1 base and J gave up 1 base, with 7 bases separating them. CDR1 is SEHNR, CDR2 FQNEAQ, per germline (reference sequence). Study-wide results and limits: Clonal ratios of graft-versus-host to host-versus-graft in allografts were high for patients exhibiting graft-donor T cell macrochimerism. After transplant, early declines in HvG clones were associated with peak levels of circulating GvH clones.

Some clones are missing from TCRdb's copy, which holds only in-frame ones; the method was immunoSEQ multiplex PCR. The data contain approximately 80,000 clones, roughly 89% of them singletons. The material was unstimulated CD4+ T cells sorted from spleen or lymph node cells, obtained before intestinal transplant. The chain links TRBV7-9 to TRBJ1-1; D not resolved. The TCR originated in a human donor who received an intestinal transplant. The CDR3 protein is CASSLGAQNTEAFF. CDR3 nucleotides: TGTGCCAGCAGCTTAGGCGCCCAGAACACTGAAGCTTTCTTT. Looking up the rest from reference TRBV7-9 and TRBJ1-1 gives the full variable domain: DTGVSQNPRHKITKRGQNVTFRCDPISEHNRLYWYRQTLGQGPEFLTYFQNEAQLEKSRLLSDRFSAERPKGSFSTLEIQRTEQGDSAMYLCASSLGAQNTEAFFGQGTRLTVV.